Listed below are T cell receptor beta chains from one sample, sequenced in a study of blood T cells in healthy people across ages. Via MiXCR, TCRdb re-called the 5' RACE reads, giving one row per CDR3 protein. The sample contains about 1.6 million distinct CDR3 sequences, approximately 32% of which appear only once. The specimen sequenced was blood. The receptor source for this set is a woman aged 25 to 39 in good health. Both conserved end residues are part of each CDR3. Fields, in order: J gene, D gene, V gene, CDR3 protein. D genes are given only for firm matches.

>TRBJ2-1|TRBD1|TRBV25-1
CASSELKGTGGNEQFF
>TRBJ2-3|.|TRBV10-3
CAIPVRGSTDTQYF
>TRBJ2-1|.|TRBV29-1
CSAPWGGEQFF
>TRBJ2-3|TRBD1|TRBV2
CASQGQGGDTQYF
>TRBJ1-4|.|TRBV20-1
CSASMDATNEKLFF
>TRBJ2-5|.|TRBV3-1
CASSQHFETQYF
>TRBJ2-1|.|TRBV7-2
CASSLKGGPREQFF
>TRBJ2-1|.|TRBV29-1
CSVEGRLEYNEQFF
>TRBJ2-1|.|TRBV2
CASIEFRDHEQFF
>TRBJ2-5|.|TRBV3-1
CASSQDRTGTQYF
>TRBJ2-7|.|TRBV7-9
CASSLRQGGSDEQYF
>TRBJ1-1|.|TRBV25-1
CASSYPGQQGGHTEAFF
>.|.|TRBV28
CASSCGVGVNIQYF
>TRBJ2-7|.|TRBV9
CASSGIGREQYF
>TRBJ2-1|.|TRBV24-1
CATGVVGSGNNEQFF
>TRBJ1-4|TRBD1|TRBV6-5
CASSLDRGATNEKLFF
>TRBJ2-7|TRBD1|TRBV5-1
CASRNRDRPYEQYF
>TRBJ1-2|TRBD1|TRBV29-1
CSAAGGDVYGYTF
>TRBJ2-1|TRBD2|TRBV29-1
CSADETSGSYEQFF
>TRBJ1-2|.|TRBV4-2
CASSQERAAYGYTF
>TRBJ2-5|TRBD1|TRBV12-3/TRBV12-4
CASSTGTAFQETQYF
>TRBJ2-3|TRBD1|TRBV7-2
CASSAHPGQGPRDTQYF